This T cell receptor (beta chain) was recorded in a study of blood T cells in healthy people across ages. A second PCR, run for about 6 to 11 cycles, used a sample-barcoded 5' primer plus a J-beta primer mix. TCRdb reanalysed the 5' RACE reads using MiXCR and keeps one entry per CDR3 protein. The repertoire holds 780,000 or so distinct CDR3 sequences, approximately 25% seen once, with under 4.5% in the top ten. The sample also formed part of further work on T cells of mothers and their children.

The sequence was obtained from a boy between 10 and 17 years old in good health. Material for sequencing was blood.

The CDR3 nucleotides are TGCAGCGTTGTCCAGGGGCCCAACTATGGCTACACCTTC. It yields the protein CSVVQGPNYGYTF. The rearrangement joins TRBV29-1 to TRBJ1-2, with a possible D match to TRBD1 (6 bases). The ends were cut back, 4 bases at V and 2 bases at J, with 11 bases in the middle. This CDR3 is built from 13 residues. Germline V CDR1 and CDR2: SQVTM, ANQGSEA.